One and the same sample provided the 23 T cell receptor beta chains below, sequenced in a study of blood T cell repertoires in COVID-19. Sequencing used immunoSEQ multiplex PCR; TCRdb keeps in-frame clones, though not all of them. Of some 490,000 clones listed, about nine tenths are singletons. Sequenced: PBMCs or T cells enriched from blood (not recorded which). Receptors originate from a woman aged 55-70 years who had recovered from COVID-19.

This clone was observed a handful of times. The chain joins TRBV5-1 to TRBJ2-7, with TRBD2 matching 7 bases. The J segment lost 1 base and the V segment lost 5 bases, leaving 9 bases of the junction unmatched. The germline V gene encodes CDR1 SGHRS and CDR2 YFSETQ. This CDR3 has 15 residues. The CDR3 sequence is CASRFSSGPSYEQYF. In DNA form, the CDR3 reads TGCGCCAGCAGATTTTCTAGCGGTCCTTCCTACGAGCAGTACTTC.

The rearrangement links TRBV19 to TRBJ1-4; a weak D match, TRBD1 (5 bases). Germline V gene lookup returns CDR1 LNHDA and CDR2 SQIVND (reference sequence). V dropped 1 base and J dropped 5 bases, with 17 bases sitting between them. The CDR3 consists of 17 residues. The CDR3 coding sequence is TGTGCCAGTAGTATAGGTGCAGGGAAAGTTGTAAATGAAAAACTGTTTTTT. It encodes CASSIGAGKVVNEKLFF.

The V gene is TRBV6-1, the J gene TRBJ1-2; D ambiguous. CDR1 is MNHNS and CDR2 is SASEGT in the germline V gene. The CDR3 loop spans 14 amino acids. The V gene lost 1 base and the J gene lost 2 bases, with 8 bases spanning the gap. CDR3 protein: CASSEVWANYGYTF. The CDR3 region has the DNA TGTGCCAGCAGTGAAGTGTGGGCGAACTATGGCTACACCTTC.

The chain is built from TRBV19 and TRBJ1-4; D may be TRBD1 (5 bases). CDR1 and CDR2 (germline): LNHDA, SQIVND (reference sequence). CDR3 length: 14 residues. With 3 bases removed from V and 8 bases from J, the gap between germline ends came to 13 bases. CDR3: CASSIWTHKEKLFF. DNA of the CDR3: TGTGCCAGTAGTATTTGGACACATAAGGAAAAACTGTTTTTT.

The chain couples TRBV3-1 (or the pseudogene TRBV3-2) to TRBJ1-4; TRBD1 aligns across 8 bases. The junction had 8 bases not matched to a gene; V was cut back by 4 bases and J by 4 bases. Germline V lookup: CDR1 LGHDT, CDR2 YNNKEL (reference sequence). CDR3 length: 16 amino acids. CDR3 bases: TGTGCCAGCAGCCCGGACAGGGTTTCTATTAATGAAAAACTGTTTTTT. Protein: CASSPDRVSINEKLFF.

The rearrangement uses TRBV18 and TRBJ1-6, with a tentative D call TRBD1 (6 bases). Germline V gives CDR1 KGHSH, CDR2 LQKENI. The CDR3 is 15 amino acids. V lost 3 bases and J 15 bases, leaving 21 bases between the germline ends. DNA of the CDR3: TGTGCCAGCTCACCCGGGGGGGCGCAAATGATGTTCCTCCACTTT. This translates into CASSPGGAQMMFLHF.

This clone has a single count. The rearrangement links TRBV10-3 to TRBJ1-6, with D possibly TRBD1 on 6 matching bases. The CDR3 sequence is 15 residues long. Trimming pared 2 bases from V and 7 bases from J, leaving 12 bases between. Germline V gene lookup returns CDR1 ENHRY and CDR2 SYGVKD. The CDR3 spells CAISERTAANSPLHF. CDR3 nucleotide sequence: TGTGCCATCAGTGAGCGGACAGCGGCCAATTCACCCCTCCACTTT.

With respect to this clone: This CDR3 is also generated by other DNA sequences in the sample. The gene calls are TRBV15 and TRBJ1-5; no clear D gene. The CDR3 totals 15 residues. The germline V gene has CDR1 LNHNV and CDR2 YYDKDF (reference sequence). The V gene lost 0 bases and the J gene lost 7 bases, with 13 bases spanning the gap. CDR3 sequence: CATSREGGSGQPQHF. In nucleotides, the CDR3 is TGTGCCACCAGCAGAGAGGGCGGGTCAGGCCAGCCCCAGCATTTT.

The V gene is TRBV5-4, the J gene TRBJ2-1, with 8 positions matching TRBD2. V gave up 0 bases and J gave up 7 bases; unmatched junction bases: 3. Germline CDR1 reads SGHNT; CDR2 reads YYREEE (reference sequence). The CDR3 covers 14 residues. The CDR3 region has the DNA TGTGCCAGCAGCTTGGCCGGGGGGGGAAATGAGCAGTTCTTC. Residues: CASSLAGGGNEQFF.

The CDR3 loop is CSAPHLEKLFF. The CDR3 DNA reads as TGCAGTGCTCCCCACTTGGAAAAACTGTTTTTT. The rearrangement joins TRBV20-1 to TRBJ1-4; no reliable D call. This CDR3 contains 11 residues. Germline loops: CDR1 DFQATT, CDR2 SNEGSKA (reference sequence). V lost 5 bases to trimming and J lost 8 bases, with 9 bases between them.

The CDR3 bases are TGTGCCAGCAGGGACAGGGAATCCAGTGAAAAACTGTTTTTT. It encodes CASRDRESSEKLFF. The genes are TRBV2 and TRBJ1-4; 8 positions agree with TRBD1. The J segment lost 7 bases and the V segment lost 6 bases, leaving 7 bases of the junction unmatched. CDR1 is SNHLY, CDR2 FYNNEI, per germline. This CDR3 is built from 14 residues.

This chain links TRBV29-1 with TRBJ1-2; the match to TRBD1 covers 11 bases. The V gene end was trimmed by 6 bases and the J gene end by 8 bases; junction bases not matched to a gene: 14. The CDR3 is 15 amino acids. Germline CDR1 reads SQVTM; CDR2 reads ANQGSEA. The CDR3 is CSVVGFGQGAPGYTF. In DNA form, the CDR3 reads TGCAGCGTAGTGGGGTTTGGACAGGGGGCGCCGGGCTACACCTTC.

The chain recombines TRBV7-9 with TRBJ1-2; D uncertain. The ends were cut back, 2 bases at V and 0 bases at J, with 10 bases in the middle. The germline CDR1 and CDR2 sequences are SEHNR and FQNEAQ (reference sequence). The CDR3 has 15 residues. In DNA, the CDR3 is TGTGCCAGCAGCTTATGGGCAGCTCCTAACTATGGCTACACCTTC. This gives the protein CASSLWAAPNYGYTF.

This sequence joins TRBV5-6 and TRBJ2-5; D is perhaps TRBD2 (7 bases). This CDR3 comprises 14 residues. Germline CDR1 is SGHDT and CDR2 is YYEEEE. V was shortened by 9 bases and J by 5 bases, with 20 bases between the two germline ends. CDR3 sequence (DNA): TGTGCCACCCGTCAGACGGGGGGCGAGGAGACCCAGTACTTC. Amino acid sequence: CATRQTGGEETQYF.

V gene TRBV30 combines with J gene TRBJ2-2; D is perhaps TRBD1 (8 bases). The CDR3 contains 17 residues. Germline loops: CDR1 GTSNPN, CDR2 SVGIG (reference sequence). V lost 3 bases and J 1 base, leaving 18 bases between the germline ends. CDR3 amino acids: CAWSPKGGTGNTGELFF. The CDR3 nucleotides read TGTGCCTGGAGCCCTAAGGGGGGGACAGGGAACACCGGGGAGCTGTTTTTT.

The genes are TRBV3-1 (or the pseudogene TRBV3-2) and TRBJ2-2; the match to TRBD2 covers 12 bases. With V trimmed by 7 bases and J by 3 bases, 3 bases remained unmatched. The CDR3 sequence is 15 residues long. The germline gives CDR1 LGHDT, CDR2 YNNKEL (reference sequence). This CDR3 reads CASNLAGGDTGELFF. The CDR3 bases are TGTGCCAGCAACCTAGCGGGGGGGGACACCGGGGAGCTGTTTTTT.

The gene calls are TRBV6-4 and TRBJ1-2; the match to TRBD1 covers 7 bases. Per the germline V gene, CDR1 is MRHNA and CDR2 is SNTAGT. V trimming: 2 bases; J trimming: 4 bases; junction bases outside the gene matches: 7. CDR3 length equals 15 residues. CDR3 sequence: CASSDPSTGVYGYTF. The CDR3 DNA is TGTGCCAGCAGTGACCCGTCAACAGGGGTCTATGGCTACACCTTC.

The chain uses TRBV3-1 (or the pseudogene TRBV3-2) and TRBJ2-7; 8 bases align to TRBD1. Trimming took 0 bases from V and 5 from J; bases not matched to a gene: 12. The CDR3 has 17 residues. The germline V gene has CDR1 LGHDT and CDR2 YNNKEL (reference sequence). The CDR3 loop is CASSQDSPQGANHEQYV. The DNA of the CDR3 is TGTGCCAGCAGCCAAGACTCTCCCCAGGGGGCAAACCACGAGCAGTACGTC.

This rearrangement joins TRBV4-1 to TRBJ1-2; D is perhaps TRBD1 (5 bases). This CDR3 has 15 residues. V was trimmed by 1 base and J by 3 bases, leaving 12 bases between them. Germline CDR1 and CDR2: MGHRA and YSYEKL. CDR3 bases: TGCGCCAGCAGCCAAGGAATAGGGGAGGACTATGGCTACACCTTC. Protein sequence: CASSQGIGEDYGYTF.

V is TRBV4-1 and J is TRBJ2-7, with TRBD1 matching 10 bases. The V gene end was trimmed by 2 bases and the J gene end by 4 bases; junction bases not matched to a gene: 5. CDR3 length equals 15 residues. CDR1 MGHRA and CDR2 YSYEKL come from the germline V gene. The CDR3 spells CASSQHDRGPYEQYF. The CDR3 nucleotides are TGCGCCAGCAGCCAACACGACAGGGGGCCTTACGAGCAGTACTTC.

This clone was recorded only once. The DNA of the CDR3 is TGTGCCAGCAGTTATGGACTAGCGGGGGCCCTCCTTGGGGGCGAGCAGTACTTC. This codes for CASSYGLAGALLGGEQYF. V gene TRBV6-2 or TRBV6-3 combines with J gene TRBJ2-7; 13 positions agree with TRBD2. With 3 bases clipped from V and 6 bases from J, the junction kept 14 bases outside the gene matches. The CDR3 covers 18 residues. Per the germline V gene, CDR1 is MNHEY and CDR2 is SVGEGT.

V gene TRBV14 combines with J gene TRBJ1-3; weak D call: TRBD1 (6 bases). V lost 6 bases and J lost 0, with 15 bases in between. Germline CDR1 SGHDN, CDR2 FVKESK. The CDR3 spans 16 residues. This chain's CDR3 is CASSQLTGGSGNTIYF. CDR3 DNA sequence: TGTGCCAGCAGTCAGTTGACAGGAGGCTCTGGAAACACCATATATTTT.

This clone has only a few counts. This chain joins TRBV6-5 and TRBJ1-2; TRBD1 aligns across 7 bases. Germline V lookup: CDR1 MNHEY, CDR2 SVGAGI. J was trimmed by 6 bases and V by 6 bases; bases with no gene match: 7. This CDR3 contains 13 residues. For the CDR3, the DNA is TGTGCCAGCAGGAAACAGGGGATCAATGGCTACACCTTC. Translation: CASRKQGINGYTF.